The sequence of this TCR beta chain was determined in a study of early T cells in non-severe SARS-CoV-2 infection. This clonotype showed up just a few times. TCRdb reprocessed the 5' RACE reads via MiXCR and lists one record per CDR3 protein. The data contain 64,000 or so distinct CDR3 sequences, 10% to 15% of them singletons. The germline gives CDR1 SQVTM, CDR2 ANQGSEA. The CDR3 length is 14 residues. V lost 6 bases to trimming and J lost 4 bases; unmatched junction nucleotides: 5. This sequence joins TRBV29-1 and TRBJ2-5; TRBD2 matches at 13 bases. Sequencing used whole blood, obtained at baseline. This clonotype was obtained from an adult who was a healthcare worker with PCR-confirmed SARS-CoV-2 infection or an uninfected control (not recorded which). The CDR3 protein is CSVTSGRARETQYF. The CDR3, as DNA: TGCAGCGTCACTAGCGGGAGGGCCAGAGAGACCCAGTACTTC.